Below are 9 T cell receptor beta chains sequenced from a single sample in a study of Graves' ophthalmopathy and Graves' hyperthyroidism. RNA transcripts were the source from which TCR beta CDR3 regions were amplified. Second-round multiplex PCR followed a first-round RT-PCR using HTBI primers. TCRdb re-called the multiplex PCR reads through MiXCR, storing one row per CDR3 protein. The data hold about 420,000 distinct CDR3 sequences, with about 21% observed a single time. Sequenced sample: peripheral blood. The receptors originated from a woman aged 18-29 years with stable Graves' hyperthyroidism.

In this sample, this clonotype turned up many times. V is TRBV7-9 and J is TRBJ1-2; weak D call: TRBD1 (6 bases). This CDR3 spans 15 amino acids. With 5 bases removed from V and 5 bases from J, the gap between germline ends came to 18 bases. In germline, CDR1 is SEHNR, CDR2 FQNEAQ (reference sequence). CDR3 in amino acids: CASSPETGTRYGYTF. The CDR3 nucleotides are TGTGCCAGCAGCCCTGAGACCGGGACAAGATATGGCTACACCTTC.

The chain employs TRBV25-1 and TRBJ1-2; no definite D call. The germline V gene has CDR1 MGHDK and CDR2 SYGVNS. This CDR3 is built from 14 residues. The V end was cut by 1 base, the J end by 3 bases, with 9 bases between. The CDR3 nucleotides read TGTGCCAGCAGTGAATGGACGGAATACTATGGCTACACCTTC. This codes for CASSEWTEYYGYTF.

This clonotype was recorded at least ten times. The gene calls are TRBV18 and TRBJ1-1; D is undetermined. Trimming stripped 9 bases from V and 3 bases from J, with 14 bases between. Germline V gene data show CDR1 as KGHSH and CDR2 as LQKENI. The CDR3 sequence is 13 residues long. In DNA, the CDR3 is TGTGCCAGTTCCCCCGGACTCGACACTGAAGCTTTCTTT. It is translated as CASSPGLDTEAFF.

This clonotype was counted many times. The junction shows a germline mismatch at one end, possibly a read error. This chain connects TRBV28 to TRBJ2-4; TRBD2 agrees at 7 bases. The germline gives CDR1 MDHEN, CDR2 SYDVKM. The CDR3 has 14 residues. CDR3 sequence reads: CASSNTGREDIKYF. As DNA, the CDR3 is TGTGCCAGCAGTAACACGGGTCGGGAGGACATTAAGTACTTC.

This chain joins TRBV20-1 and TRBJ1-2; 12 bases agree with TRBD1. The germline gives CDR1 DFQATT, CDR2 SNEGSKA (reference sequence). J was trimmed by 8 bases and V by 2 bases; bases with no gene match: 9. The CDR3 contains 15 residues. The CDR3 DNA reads TGCAGTGCTAGACCCGGGACAGGGGGCGCGAAGGGCTACACCTTC. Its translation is CSARPGTGGAKGYTF.

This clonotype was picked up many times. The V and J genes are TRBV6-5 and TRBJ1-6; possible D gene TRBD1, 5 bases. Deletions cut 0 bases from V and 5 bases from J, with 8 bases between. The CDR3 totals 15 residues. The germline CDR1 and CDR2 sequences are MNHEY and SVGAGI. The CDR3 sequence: CASSYSLDNNSPLHF. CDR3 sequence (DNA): TGTGCCAGCAGTTACTCGTTGGACAATAATTCACCCCTCCACTTT.

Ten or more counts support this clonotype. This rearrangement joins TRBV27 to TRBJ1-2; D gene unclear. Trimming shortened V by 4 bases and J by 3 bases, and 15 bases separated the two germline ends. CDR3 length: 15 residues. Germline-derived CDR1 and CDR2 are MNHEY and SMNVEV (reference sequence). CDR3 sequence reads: CASSSLGYSDYGYTF. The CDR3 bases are TGTGCCAGCAGTTCTCTCGGATATTCGGACTATGGCTACACCTTC.

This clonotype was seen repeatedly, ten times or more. In DNA, the CDR3 is TGTGCCACAGGACAGTACAATCAGCCCCAGCATTTT. As protein: CATGQYNQPQHF. This rearrangement joins TRBV7-2 to TRBJ1-5; D perhaps matches TRBD1 (6 bases). The V end was cut by 10 bases, the J end by 3 bases, with 10 bases between. CDR3 length equals 12 residues. Germline V CDR1 and CDR2: SGHTA, FQGNSA.

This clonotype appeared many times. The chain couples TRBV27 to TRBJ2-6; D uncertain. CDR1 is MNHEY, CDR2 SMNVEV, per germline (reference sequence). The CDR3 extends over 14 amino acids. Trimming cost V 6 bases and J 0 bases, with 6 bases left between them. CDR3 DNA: TGTGCCAGCAGCCTATTCTCTGGGGCCAACGTCCTGACTTTC. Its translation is CASSLFSGANVLTF.